The T cell receptor beta chain described here comes from a study of blood T cells in healthy people across ages. The second PCR ran about 6 to 11 cycles with a sample-barcoded 5' primer and J-beta primers. TCRdb processed the 5' RACE reads anew with MiXCR; each CDR3 protein has one entry. Here the sample spans over a million distinct CDR3 sequences, less than 25% being singletons. CDR1 and CDR2 (germline): MDHEN, SYDVKM. V lost 2 bases and J 10 bases, leaving 9 bases between the germline ends. The length of the CDR3 is 12 residues. These data also formed part of another study, on T cells of mothers and their children.

The material sequenced was blood. V usage is TRBV28 and J usage is TRBJ2-1; no clear D gene. The source is a girl aged 2-10 years in good health. CDR3 bases: TGTGCCAGCAGTTTACCGATCGGGGAGCAGTTCTTC. Protein: CASSLPIGEQFF.